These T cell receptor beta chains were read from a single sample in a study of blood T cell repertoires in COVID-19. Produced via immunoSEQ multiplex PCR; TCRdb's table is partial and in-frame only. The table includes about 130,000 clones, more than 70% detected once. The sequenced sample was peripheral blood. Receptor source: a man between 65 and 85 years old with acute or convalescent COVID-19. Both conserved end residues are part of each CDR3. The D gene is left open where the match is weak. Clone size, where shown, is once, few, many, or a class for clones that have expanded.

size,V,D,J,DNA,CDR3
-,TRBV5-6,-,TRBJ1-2,TGTGCCAGCAGCTTGGTGAGGACAGCTAACTATGGCTACACCTTC,CASSLVRTANYGYTF
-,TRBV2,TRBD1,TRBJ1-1,TGTGCCAGCAGTGAGCAGGGGGCGAGTGGCACTGAAGCTTTCTTT,CASSEQGASGTEAFF
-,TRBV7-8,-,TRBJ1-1,TGTGCCAGCAGCTTATCGATACAGGGTTTTCACCATGGGGTCTTT,CASSLSIQGFHHGVF
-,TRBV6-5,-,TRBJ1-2,TGTGCCAGGAAATCCGGGGAGGACTATGGCTACACCTTC,CARKSGEDYGYTF
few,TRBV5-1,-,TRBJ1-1,TGCGCCAGCAGCCAGACGACAGCGAACACTGAAGCTTTCTTT,CASSQTTANTEAFF
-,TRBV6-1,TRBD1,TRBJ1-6,TGTGCCAGCAGTGAAGGGACAGGGGGGATCTGGAATTCACCCCTCCACTTT,CASSEGTGGIWNSPLHF
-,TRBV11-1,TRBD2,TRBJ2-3,TGTGCCAGCAGCCCCTCGGGTAGCGGGGGCACAGATACGCAGTATTTT,CASSPSGSGGTDTQYF
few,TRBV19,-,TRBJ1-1,TGTGCCAGTAGTAGAGACAGGAACACTGAAGCTTTCTTT,CASSRDRNTEAFF
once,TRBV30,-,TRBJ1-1,TGTGCCTGGAGTGTACGGGCAGGGCTGAACACTGAAGCTTTCTTT,CAWSVRAGLNTEAFF
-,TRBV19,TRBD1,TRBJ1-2,TGTGCCAGTAGTGGAACCGGGACAGCTAACTATGGCTACACCTTC,CASSGTGTANYGYTF
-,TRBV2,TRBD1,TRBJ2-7,TGTGCCAGCAGCGGACAGGGCAAGGGGGAGCAGTACTTC,CASSGQGKGEQYF
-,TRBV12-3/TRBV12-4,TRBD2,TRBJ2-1,TGTGCCAGCAGTCCCCTCCGGGGGGGTGAGCAGTTCTTC,CASSPLRGGEQFF
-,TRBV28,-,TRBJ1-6,TGTGCCAGCAGCCCCCTACCAGGGCAGTCCGATTCACCCCTCCACTTT,CASSPLPGQSDSPLHF
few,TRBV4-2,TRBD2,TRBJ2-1,TGTGCCAGCAGCCAAGCAATTAGCGGGGGGATAGAACAGTTCTTC,CASSQAISGGIEQFF
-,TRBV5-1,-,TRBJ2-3,TGCGCCAGCAGCCCAAGGGACTCCGGCACAGATACGCAGTATTTT,CASSPRDSGTDTQYF
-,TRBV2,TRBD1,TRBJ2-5,TGTGCCAGCAGTGACCGGACAGGGGGAAAAGAGACCCAGTACTTC,CASSDRTGGKETQYF
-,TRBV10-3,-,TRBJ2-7,TGTGCCACCTTAAACAGGGCCGAGCAGTACTTC,CATLNRAEQYF
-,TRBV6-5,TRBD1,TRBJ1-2,TGTGCCAGCATAATCGTCAGGGGGGCTCTGGGCTACACCTTC,CASIIVRGALGYTF
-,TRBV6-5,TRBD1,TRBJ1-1,TGTGCCAGCAGTCCGGACAGGGGAGGGACTGAAGCTTTCTTT,CASSPDRGGTEAFF
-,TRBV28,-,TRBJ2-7,TGTGCCAGCAGTTTAGACACCTTCTTGAGCTACGAGCAGTACTTC,CASSLDTFLSYEQYF
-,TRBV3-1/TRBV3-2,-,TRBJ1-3,TGTGCCAGCAGCCCATCTGTGGCCTCTGGAAACACCATATATTTT,CASSPSVASGNTIYF
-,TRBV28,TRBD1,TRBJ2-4,TGTGCCAGCAGTTCCCAGGACAGGGAAAACATTCAGTACTTC,CASSSQDRENIQYF
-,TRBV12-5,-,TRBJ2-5,TGTGCTAGTGGGCAGGGATCCCAAGAGACCCAGTACTTC,CASGQGSQETQYF
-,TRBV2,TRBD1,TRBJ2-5,TGTGCCAGCCTCCGGGACAGGAACCAAGAGACCCAGTACTTC,CASLRDRNQETQYF
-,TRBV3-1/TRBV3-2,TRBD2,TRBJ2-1,TGTGCCAGCAGCCAAGATAGAGCGGGGGGGTACAATGAGCAGTTCTTC,CASSQDRAGGYNEQFF
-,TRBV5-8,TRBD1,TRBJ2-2,TGTGCCAGCAGCTGGGGGACAGGGGGCACCGGGGAGCTGTTTTTT,CASSWGTGGTGELFF
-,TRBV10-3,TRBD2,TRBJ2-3,TGTGCCATCAGTGCTTCCGGGGGGACCCCCACAGATACGCAGTATTTT,CAISASGGTPTDTQYF
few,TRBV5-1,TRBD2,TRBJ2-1,TGCGCCAGCAGCTTGGATACTAGGCGGGGGGGCAAGGATGAGCAGTTCTTC,CASSLDTRRGGKDEQFF
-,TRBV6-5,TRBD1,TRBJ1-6,TGTGCCAGCAGTAATGGACAGGGAGGCTCACCCCTCCACTTT,CASSNGQGGSPLHF
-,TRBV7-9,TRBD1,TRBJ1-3,TGTGCCAGCAGCCGCTACAGGGGAATATATTTT,CASSRYRGIYF
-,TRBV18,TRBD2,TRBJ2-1,TGTGCCAGCTCGTTGGGGAGCGGGGGTTACAATGAGCAGTTCTTC,CASSLGSGGYNEQFF
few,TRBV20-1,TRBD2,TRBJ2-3,TGCAGTGCTAGTCGGGGGGGCCGGTTAGATACGCAGTATTTT,CSASRGGRLDTQYF
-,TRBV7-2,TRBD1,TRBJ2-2,TGTGCCAGCAGCTCGACAGGGTTCCCCGGGGAGCTGTTTTTT,CASSSTGFPGELFF
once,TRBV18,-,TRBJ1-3,TGTGCCAGCTCACCCGCCCGCCAGGACACCATATATTTT,CASSPARQDTIYF
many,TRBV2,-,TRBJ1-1,TGTGCCAGCAGCCCGGACATTGCGGACACTGAAGCTTTCTTT,CASSPDIADTEAFF
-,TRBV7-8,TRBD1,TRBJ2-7,TGTGCCAGCAGCCCCTACCCCCCGGGACAGAGCTACGAGCAGTACTTC,CASSPYPPGQSYEQYF
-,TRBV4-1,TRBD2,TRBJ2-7,TGCGCCAGCAGCCTCCATCTAGCGGGGGTAACCTACGAGCAGTACTTC,CASSLHLAGVTYEQYF
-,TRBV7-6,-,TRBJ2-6,TGTGCCAGCAGCCTAGGGGGAGGGTCAGGGGCCAACGTCCTGACTTTC,CASSLGGGSGANVLTF
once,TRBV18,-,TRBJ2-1,TGTGCCAGCTCAGTTGACAGGGACTCCAATGAGCAGTTCTTC,CASSVDRDSNEQFF
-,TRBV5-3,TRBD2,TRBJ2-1,TGTGCCAGAAGACGTACTTGGGTGGCTAGCGGGAAAATGAGCTCCTACAATGAGCAGTTCTTC,CARRRTWVASGKMSSYNEQFF
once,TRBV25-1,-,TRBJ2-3,TGTGCCAGCAGCTTGACAGATACGCAGTATTTT,CASSLTDTQYF
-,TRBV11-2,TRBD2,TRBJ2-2,TGTGCCAGCAGCTTAGTTGGCGGGAGGAACACCGGGGAGCTGTTTTTT,CASSLVGGRNTGELFF
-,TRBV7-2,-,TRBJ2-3,TGTGCCAGCAGCTTAGCGGGGCCCACAGATACGCAGTATTTT,CASSLAGPTDTQYF
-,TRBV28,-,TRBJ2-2,TGTGCCAGCAGTCAGAGACAGGGAGGCGGGGAGCTGTTTTTT,CASSQRQGGGELFF
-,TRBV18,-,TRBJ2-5,TGTGCCAGCTCACCCCTGGCCCAAGAGACCCAGTACTTC,CASSPLAQETQYF
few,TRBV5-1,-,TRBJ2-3,TGCGCCAGCAGCTTGAGTAGCGGCACAGATACGCAGTATTTT,CASSLSSGTDTQYF
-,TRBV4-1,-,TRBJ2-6,TGCGCCAGCAGCCAAGCTGCGGTCTCTGGGGCCAACGTCCTGACTTTC,CASSQAAVSGANVLTF
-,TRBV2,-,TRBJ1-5,TGTGCCAGCAGGAAGGGGAGCAATCAGCCCCAGCATTTT,CASRKGSNQPQHF